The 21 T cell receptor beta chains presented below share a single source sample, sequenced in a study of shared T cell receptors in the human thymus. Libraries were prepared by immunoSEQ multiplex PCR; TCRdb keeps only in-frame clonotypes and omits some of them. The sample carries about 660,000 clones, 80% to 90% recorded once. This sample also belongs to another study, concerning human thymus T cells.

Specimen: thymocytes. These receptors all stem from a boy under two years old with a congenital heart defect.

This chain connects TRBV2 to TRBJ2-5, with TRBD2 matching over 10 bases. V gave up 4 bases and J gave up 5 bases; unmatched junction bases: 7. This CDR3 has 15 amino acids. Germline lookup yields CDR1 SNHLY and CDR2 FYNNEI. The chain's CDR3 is CASSAWLAGVETQYF. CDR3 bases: TGTGCCAGCAGTGCTTGGCTAGCGGGGGTTGAGACCCAGTACTTC.

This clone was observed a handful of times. For the CDR3, the DNA is TGCGCCAGCAGCCAAGTGGGTCATGAAGCGGGGGGCTATGGCTACACCTTC. This codes for CASSQVGHEAGGYGYTF. The genes are TRBV4-3 and TRBJ1-2; maybe TRBD1 (5 bases). Trimming cost V 1 base and J 4 bases, with 19 bases left between them. Germline V gene data show CDR1 as LGHNA and CDR2 as YSLEER. The CDR3 sequence is 17 residues long.

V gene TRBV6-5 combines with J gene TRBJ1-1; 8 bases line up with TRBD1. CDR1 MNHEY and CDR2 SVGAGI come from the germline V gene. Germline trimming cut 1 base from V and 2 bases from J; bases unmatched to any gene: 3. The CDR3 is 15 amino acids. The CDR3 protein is CASSYFRGPNTEAFF. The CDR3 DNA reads TGTGCCAGCAGTTACTTCAGGGGGCCCAACACTGAAGCTTTCTTT.

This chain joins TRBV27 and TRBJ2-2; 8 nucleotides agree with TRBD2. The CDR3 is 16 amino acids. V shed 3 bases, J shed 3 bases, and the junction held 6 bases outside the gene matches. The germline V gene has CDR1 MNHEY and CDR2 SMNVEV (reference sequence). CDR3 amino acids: CASSFYRGGDTGELFF. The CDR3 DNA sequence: TGTGCCAGCAGTTTTTACCGGGGGGGAGACACCGGGGAGCTGTTTTTT.

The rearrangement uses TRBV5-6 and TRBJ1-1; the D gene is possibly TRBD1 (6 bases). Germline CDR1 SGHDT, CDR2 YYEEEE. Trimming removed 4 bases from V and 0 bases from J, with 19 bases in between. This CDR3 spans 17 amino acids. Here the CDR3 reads CASSADRSESLNTEAFF. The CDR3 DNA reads TGTGCCAGCAGCGCCGACAGGTCTGAATCCCTGAACACTGAAGCTTTCTTT.

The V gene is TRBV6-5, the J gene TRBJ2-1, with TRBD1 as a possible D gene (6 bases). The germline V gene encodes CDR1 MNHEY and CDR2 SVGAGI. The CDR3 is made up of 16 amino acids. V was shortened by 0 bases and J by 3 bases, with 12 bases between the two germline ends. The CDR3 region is CASSYSLGGGYNEQFF. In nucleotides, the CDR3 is TGTGCCAGCAGTTACTCACTTGGGGGCGGCTACAATGAGCAGTTCTTC.

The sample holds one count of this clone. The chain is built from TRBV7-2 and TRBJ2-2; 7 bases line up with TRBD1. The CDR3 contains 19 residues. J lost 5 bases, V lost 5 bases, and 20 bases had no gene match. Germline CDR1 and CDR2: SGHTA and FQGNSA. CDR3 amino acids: CASSANGAGGFVVTGELFF. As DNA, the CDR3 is TGTGCCAGCAGCGCAAACGGGGCAGGGGGATTTGTTGTGACCGGGGAGCTGTTTTTT.

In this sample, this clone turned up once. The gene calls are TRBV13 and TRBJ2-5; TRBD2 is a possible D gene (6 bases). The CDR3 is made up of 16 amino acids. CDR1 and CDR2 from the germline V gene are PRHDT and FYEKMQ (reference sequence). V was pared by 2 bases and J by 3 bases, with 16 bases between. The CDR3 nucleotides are TGTGCCAGCAGCTTATTACCGGGGGAGCCAGAAGAGACCCAGTACTTC. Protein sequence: CASSLLPGEPEETQYF.

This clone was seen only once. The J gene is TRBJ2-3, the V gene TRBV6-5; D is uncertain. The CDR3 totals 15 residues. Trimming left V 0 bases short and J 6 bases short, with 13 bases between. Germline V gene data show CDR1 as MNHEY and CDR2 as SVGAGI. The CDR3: CASSYSSLWWDTQYF. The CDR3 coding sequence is TGTGCCAGCAGTTACTCGAGCCTATGGTGGGATACGCAGTATTTT.

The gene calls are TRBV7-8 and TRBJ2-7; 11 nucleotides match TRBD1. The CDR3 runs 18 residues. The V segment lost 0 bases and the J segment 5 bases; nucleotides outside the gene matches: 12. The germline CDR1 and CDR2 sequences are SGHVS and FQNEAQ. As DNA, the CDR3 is TGTGCCAGCAGCTTAGCGCTTTTTCCGGACAGGGGGCCCGACGAGCAGTACTTC. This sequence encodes CASSLALFPDRGPDEQYF.

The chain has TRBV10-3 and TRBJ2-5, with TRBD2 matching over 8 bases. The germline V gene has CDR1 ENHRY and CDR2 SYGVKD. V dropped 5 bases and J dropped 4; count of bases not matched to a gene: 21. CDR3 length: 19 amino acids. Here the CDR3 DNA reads TGTGCCATCAGTTCGGGACCCTCAGCGGGAGTATCCACCCGAGAGACCCAGTACTTC. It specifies CAISSGPSAGVSTRETQYF.

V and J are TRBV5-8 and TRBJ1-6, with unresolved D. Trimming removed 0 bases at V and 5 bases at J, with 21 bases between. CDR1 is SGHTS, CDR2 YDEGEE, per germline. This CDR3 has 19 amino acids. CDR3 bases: TGTGCCAGCAGCTTGGCCCGAGGGAGGACGTACGTTCATAATTCACCCCTCCACTTT. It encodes CASSLARGRTYVHNSPLHF.

Here the CDR3 reads CASSGQGGGGDEGGTQYF. The CDR3 DNA is TGTGCCAGCAGTGGACAGGGCGGGGGGGGTGACGAAGGTGGGACCCAGTACTTC. V gene TRBV25-1 combines with J gene TRBJ2-5, with 9 bases aligning to TRBD2. From germline, CDR1 is MGHDK and CDR2 SYGVNS. The CDR3 consists of 18 residues. Trimming removed 4 bases from V and 7 bases from J; junction bases left unmatched: 19.

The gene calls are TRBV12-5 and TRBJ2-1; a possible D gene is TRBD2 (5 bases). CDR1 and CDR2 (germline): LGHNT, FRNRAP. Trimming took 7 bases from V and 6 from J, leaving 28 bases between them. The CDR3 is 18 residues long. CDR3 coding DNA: TGTGCTAGTGACACCCCGGGTTCTGGAGCGGAAATCGTCAATGAGCAGTTCTTC. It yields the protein CASDTPGSGAEIVNEQFF.

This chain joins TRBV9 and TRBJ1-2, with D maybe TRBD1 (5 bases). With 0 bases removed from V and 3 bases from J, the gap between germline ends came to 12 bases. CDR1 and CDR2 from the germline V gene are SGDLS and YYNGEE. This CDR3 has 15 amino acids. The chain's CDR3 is CASSVEAGEDYGYTF. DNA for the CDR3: TGTGCCAGCAGCGTAGAGGCGGGGGAAGACTATGGCTACACCTTC.

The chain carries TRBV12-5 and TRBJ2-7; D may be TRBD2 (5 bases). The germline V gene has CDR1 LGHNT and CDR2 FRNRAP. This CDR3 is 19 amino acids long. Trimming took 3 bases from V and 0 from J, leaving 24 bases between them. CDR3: CASGLRPLLNSDFSYEQYF. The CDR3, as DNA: TGTGCTAGTGGTTTACGACCCCTCCTCAATAGCGACTTCTCCTACGAGCAGTACTTC.

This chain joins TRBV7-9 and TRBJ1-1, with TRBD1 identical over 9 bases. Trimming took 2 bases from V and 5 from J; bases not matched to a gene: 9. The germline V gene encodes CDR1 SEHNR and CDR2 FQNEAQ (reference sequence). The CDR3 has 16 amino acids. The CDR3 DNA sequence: TGTGCCAGCAGCTTATTACCACAGGGGGCCAGGACTGAAGCTTTCTTT. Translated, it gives CASSLLPQGARTEAFF.

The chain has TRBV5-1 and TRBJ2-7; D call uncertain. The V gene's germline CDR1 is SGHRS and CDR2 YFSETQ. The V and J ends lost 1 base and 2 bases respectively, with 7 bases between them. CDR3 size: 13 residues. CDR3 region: CASSLPSTYEQYF. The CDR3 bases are TGCGCCAGCAGCTTGCCGAGTACCTACGAGCAGTACTTC.

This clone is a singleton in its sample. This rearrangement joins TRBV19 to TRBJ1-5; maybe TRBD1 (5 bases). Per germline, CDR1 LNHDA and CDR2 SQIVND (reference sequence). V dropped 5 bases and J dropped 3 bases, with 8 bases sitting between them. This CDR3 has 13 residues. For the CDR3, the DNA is TGTGCCAGTAGTCGACAGTTCAATCAGCCCCAGCATTTT. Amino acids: CASSRQFNQPQHF.

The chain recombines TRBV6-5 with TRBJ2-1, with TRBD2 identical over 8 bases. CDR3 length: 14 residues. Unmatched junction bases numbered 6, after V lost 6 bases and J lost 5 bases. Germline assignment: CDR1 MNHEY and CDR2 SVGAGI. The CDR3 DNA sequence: TGTGCCAGCAGAGGACTAGCAGAGGACAATGAGCAGTTCTTC. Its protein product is CASRGLAEDNEQFF.

The CDR3 protein is CASSLGSGRYDTDTQYF. The CDR3 bases are TGTGCCAGCAGCTTAGGGAGCGGGAGGTACGACACAGATACGCAGTATTTT. This chain links TRBV11-2 with TRBJ2-3; TRBD2 agrees at 9 bases. This CDR3 has 17 amino acids. V dropped 1 base and J dropped 2; count of bases not matched to a gene: 7. Looked up from germline, CDR1 is SGHAT and CDR2 is FQNNGV.